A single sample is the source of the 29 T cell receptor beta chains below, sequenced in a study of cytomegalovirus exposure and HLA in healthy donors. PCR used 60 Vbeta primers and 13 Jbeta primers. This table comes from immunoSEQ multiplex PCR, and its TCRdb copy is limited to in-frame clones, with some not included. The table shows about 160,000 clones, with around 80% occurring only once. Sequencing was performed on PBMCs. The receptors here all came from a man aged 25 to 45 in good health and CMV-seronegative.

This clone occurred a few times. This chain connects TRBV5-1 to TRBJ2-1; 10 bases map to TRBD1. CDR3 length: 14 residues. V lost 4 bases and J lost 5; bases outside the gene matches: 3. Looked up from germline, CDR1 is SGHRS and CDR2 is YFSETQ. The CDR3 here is CASSLGQGDNEQFF. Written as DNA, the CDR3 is TGCGCCAGCAGCCTAGGACAGGGGGACAATGAGCAGTTCTTC.

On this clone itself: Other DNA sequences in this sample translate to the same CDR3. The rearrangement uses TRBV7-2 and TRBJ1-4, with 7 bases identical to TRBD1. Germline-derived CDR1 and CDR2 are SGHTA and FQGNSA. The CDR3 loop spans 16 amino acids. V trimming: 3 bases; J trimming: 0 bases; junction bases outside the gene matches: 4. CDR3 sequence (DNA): TGTGCCAGCAGCTTGACAGGGCTTGCAACTAATGAAAAACTGTTTTTT. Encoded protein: CASSLTGLATNEKLFF. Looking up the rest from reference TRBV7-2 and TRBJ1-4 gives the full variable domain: GAGVSQSPSNKVTEKGKDVELRCDPISGHTALYWYRQSLGQGLEFLIYFQGNSAPDKSGLPSDRFSAERTGGSVSTLTIQRTQQEDSAVYLCASSLTGLATNEKLFFGSGTQLSVL.

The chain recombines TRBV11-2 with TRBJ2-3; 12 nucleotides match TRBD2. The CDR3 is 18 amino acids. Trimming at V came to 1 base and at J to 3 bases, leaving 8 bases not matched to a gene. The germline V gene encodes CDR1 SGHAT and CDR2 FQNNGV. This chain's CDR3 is CASSLGGTSGFGTDTQYF. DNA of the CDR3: TGTGCCAGCAGCTTAGGGGGGACTAGCGGGTTCGGTACAGATACGCAGTATTTT.

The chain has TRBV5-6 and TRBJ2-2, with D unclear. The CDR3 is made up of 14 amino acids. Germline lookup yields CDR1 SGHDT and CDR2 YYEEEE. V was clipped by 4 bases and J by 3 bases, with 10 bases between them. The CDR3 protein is CASSRGVDTGELFF. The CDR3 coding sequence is TGTGCCAGCAGCCGTGGTGTAGACACCGGGGAGCTGTTTTTT.

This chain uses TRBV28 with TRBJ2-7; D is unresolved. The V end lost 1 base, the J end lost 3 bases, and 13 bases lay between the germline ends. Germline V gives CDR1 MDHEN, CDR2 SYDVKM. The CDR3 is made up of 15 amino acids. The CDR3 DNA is TGTGCCAGCAGTTTATACGACGGAGCCAACTACGAGCAGTACTTC. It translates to CASSLYDGANYEQYF.

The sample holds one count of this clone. The chain's CDR3 is CASRRSGQSSSYNEQFF. The CDR3 nucleotides read TGTGCCAGCCGCCGCTCAGGCCAATCCTCCTCCTACAATGAGCAGTTCTTC. The chain recombines TRBV2 with TRBJ2-1; D gene ambiguous. V gave up 8 bases and J gave up 0 bases, with 20 bases separating them. This CDR3 comprises 17 residues. Germline V gene data show CDR1 as SNHLY and CDR2 as FYNNEI.

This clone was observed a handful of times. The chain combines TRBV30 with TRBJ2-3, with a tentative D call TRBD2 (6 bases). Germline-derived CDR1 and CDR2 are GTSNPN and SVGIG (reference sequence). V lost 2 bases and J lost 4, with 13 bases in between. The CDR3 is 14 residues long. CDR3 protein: CAWSWWGEADTQYF. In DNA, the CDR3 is TGTGCCTGGAGTTGGTGGGGGGAGGCAGATACGCAGTATTTT.

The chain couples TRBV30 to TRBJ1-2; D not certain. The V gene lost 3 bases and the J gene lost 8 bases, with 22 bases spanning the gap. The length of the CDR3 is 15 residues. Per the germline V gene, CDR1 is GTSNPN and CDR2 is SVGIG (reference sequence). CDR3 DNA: TGTGCCTGGAGCGCCCTTACCGGACTAGGAGACGGCTACACCTTC. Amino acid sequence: CAWSALTGLGDGYTF.

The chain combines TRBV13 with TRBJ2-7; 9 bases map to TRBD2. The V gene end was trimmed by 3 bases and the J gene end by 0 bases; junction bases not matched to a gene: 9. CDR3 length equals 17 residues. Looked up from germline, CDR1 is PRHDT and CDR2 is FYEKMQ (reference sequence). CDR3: CASSLGTSKENSYEQYF. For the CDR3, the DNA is TGTGCCAGCAGCTTGGGGACTAGCAAGGAGAACTCCTACGAGCAGTACTTC.

CDR3 nucleotide sequence: TGTGCCAGCAGGGCAGGGGGACAGGGTAATCAGCCCCAGCATTTT. It specifies CASRAGGQGNQPQHF. J is TRBJ1-5 and V is TRBV6-5; the match to TRBD1 covers 9 bases. The CDR3 loop spans 15 amino acids. Germline values: CDR1 MNHEY, CDR2 SVGAGI. After removal of 6 bases from V and 4 bases from J, the junction contained 7 bases not matched to a gene.

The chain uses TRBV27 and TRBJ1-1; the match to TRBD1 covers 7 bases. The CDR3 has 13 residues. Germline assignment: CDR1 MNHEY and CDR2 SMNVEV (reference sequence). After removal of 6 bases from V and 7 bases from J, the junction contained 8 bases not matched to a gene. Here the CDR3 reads CASRTGTVGEAFF. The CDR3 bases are TGTGCCAGCAGGACCGGGACAGTTGGTGAAGCTTTCTTT.

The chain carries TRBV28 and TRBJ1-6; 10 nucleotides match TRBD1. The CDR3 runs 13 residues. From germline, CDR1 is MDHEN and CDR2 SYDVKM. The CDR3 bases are TGTGTCGTAACGGGACAGGGGTATTCACCCCTCCACTTT. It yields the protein CVVTGQGYSPLHF.

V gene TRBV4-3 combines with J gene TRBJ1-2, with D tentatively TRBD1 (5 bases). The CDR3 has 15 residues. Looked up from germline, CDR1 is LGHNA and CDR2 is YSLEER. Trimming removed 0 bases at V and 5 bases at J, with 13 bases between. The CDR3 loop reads CASSQERGGYYGYTF. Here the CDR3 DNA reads TGCGCCAGCAGCCAAGAAAGGGGAGGCTATTATGGCTACACCTTC.

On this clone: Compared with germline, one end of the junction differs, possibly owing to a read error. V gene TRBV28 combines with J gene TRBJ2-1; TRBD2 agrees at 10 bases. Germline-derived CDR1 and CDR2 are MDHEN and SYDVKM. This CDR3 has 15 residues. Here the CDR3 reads CASSLWTSGDNEQFF. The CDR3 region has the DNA TGTGCCAGCAGTCTATGGACTAGCGGAGACAATGAGCAGTTCTTC.

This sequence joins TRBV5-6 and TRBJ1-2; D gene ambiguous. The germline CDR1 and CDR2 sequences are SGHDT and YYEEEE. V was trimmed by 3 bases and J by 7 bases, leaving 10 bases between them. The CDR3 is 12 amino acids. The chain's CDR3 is CASSYVSGGYTF. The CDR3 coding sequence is TGTGCCAGCAGCTACGTTAGTGGTGGCTACACCTTC.

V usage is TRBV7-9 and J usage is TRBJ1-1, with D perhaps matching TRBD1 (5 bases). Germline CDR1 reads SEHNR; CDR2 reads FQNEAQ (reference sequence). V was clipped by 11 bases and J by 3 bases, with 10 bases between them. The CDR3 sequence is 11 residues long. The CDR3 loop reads CAGGGDTEAFF. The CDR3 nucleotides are TGTGCCGGGGGAGGGGACACTGAAGCTTTCTTT.

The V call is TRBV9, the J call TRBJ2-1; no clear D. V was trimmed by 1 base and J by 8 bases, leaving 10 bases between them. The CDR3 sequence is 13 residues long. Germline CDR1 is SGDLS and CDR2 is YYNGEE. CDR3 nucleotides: TGTGCCAGCAGCGTACCACAGAGTGATGAGCAGTTCTTC. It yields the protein CASSVPQSDEQFF.

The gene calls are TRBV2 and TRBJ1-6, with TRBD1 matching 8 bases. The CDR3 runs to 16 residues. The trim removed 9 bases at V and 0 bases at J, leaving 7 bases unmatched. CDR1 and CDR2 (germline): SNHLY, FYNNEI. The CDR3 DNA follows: TGTGCCAGTGACACAGGGGGGCTCTCCTATAATTCACCCCTCCACTTT. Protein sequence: CASDTGGLSYNSPLHF.

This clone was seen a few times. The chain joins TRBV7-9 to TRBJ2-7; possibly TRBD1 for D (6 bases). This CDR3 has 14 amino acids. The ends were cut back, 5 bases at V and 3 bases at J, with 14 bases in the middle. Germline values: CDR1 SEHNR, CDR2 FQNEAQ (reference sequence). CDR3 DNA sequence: TGTGCCAGCAGCGTGACAGGAACCCGCTACGAGCAGTACTTC. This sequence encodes CASSVTGTRYEQYF.

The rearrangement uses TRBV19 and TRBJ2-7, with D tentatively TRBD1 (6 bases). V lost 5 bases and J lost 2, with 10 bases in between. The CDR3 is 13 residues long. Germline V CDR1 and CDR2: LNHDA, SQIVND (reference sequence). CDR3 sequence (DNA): TGTGCCAGTAGTCCTGGACAGACCTACGAGCAGTACTTC. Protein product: CASSPGQTYEQYF.

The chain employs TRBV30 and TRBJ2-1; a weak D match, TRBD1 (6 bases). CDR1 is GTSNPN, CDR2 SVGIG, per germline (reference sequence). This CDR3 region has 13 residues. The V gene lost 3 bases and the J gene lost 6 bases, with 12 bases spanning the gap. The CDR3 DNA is TGTGCCTGGAGCGCGACAGGCCCCAATGAGCAGTTCTTC. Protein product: CAWSATGPNEQFF.

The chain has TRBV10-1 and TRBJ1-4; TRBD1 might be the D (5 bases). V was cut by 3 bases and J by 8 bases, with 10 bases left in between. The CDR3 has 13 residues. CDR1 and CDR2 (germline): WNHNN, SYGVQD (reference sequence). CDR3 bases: TGCGCCAGCAGTGACCAGGGAGGAGAAAAACTGTTTTTT. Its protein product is CASSDQGGEKLFF.

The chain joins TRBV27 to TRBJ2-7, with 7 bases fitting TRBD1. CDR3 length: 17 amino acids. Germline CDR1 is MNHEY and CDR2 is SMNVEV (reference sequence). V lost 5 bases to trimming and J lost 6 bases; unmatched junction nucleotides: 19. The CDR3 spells CASSGTLQIGQAGEQYF. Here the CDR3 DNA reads TGTGCCAGCAGTGGTACTTTGCAAATAGGACAGGCGGGCGAGCAGTACTTC.

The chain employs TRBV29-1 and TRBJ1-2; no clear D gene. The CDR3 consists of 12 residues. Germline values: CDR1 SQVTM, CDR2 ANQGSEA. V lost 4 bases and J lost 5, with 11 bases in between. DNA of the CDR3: TGCAGCGTTGGGGAGACGGGGTATGGCTACACCTTC. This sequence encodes CSVGETGYGYTF.

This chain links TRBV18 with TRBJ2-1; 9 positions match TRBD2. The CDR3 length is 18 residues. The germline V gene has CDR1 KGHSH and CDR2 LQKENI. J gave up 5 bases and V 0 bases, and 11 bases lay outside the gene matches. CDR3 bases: TGTGCCAGCTCACCACCGGCTAGCGGGGCCGTCGTGAACAATGAGCAGTTCTTC. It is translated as CASSPPASGAVVNNEQFF.

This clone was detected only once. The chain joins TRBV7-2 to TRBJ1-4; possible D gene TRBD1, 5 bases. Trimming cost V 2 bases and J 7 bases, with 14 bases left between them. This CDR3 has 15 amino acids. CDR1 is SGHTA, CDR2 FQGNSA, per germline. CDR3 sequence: CASSLWGEVGEKLFF. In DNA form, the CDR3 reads TGTGCCAGCAGCTTATGGGGGGAAGTGGGTGAAAAACTGTTTTTT.

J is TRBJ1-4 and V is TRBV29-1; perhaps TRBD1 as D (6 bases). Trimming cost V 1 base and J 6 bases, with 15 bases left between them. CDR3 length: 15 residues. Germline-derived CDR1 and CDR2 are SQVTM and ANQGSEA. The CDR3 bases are TGCAGCGTTGAAGTACGGGCAGGGGAAGATGAAAAACTGTTTTTT. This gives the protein CSVEVRAGEDEKLFF.

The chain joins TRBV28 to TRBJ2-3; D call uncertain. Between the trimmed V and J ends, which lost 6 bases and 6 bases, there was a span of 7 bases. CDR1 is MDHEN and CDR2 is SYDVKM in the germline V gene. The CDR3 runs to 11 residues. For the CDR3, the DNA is TGTGCCAGCAGCCTTATGGATACGCAGTATTTT. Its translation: CASSLMDTQYF.

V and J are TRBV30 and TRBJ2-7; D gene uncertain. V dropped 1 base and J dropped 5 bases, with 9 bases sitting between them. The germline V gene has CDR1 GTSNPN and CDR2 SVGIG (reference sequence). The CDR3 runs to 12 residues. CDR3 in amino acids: CAWSASRDEQYF. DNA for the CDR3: TGTGCCTGGAGTGCCTCCCGGGACGAGCAGTACTTC.